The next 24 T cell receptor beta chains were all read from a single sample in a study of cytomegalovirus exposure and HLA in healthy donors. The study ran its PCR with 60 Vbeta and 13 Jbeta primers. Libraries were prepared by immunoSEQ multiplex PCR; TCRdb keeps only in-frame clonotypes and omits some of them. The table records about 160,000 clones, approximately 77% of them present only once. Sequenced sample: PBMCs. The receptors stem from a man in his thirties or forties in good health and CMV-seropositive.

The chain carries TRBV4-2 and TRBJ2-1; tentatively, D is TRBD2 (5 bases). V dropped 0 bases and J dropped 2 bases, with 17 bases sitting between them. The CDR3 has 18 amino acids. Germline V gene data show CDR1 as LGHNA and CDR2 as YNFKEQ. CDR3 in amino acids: CASSQDLGPGVAYNEQFF. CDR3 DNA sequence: TGTGCCAGCAGCCAAGATCTGGGCCCCGGGGTCGCCTACAATGAGCAGTTCTTC.

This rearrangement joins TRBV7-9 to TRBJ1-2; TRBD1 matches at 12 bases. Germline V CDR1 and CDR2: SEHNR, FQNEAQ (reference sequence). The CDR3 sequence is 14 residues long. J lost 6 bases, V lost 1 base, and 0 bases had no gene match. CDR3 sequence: CASSLGDRGHGYTF. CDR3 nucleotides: TGTGCCAGCAGCTTAGGGGACAGGGGGCATGGCTACACCTTC.

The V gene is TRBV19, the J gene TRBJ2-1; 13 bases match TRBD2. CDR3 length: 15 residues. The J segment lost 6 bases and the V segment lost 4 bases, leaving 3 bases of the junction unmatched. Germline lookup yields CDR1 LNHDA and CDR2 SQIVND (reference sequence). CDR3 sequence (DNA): TGTGCCAGTAGTAAACTAGCGGGGGGGTCCAATGAGCAGTTCTTC. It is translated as CASSKLAGGSNEQFF. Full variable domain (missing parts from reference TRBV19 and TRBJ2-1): DGGITQSPKYLFRKEGQNVTLSCEQNLNHDAMYWYRQDPGQGLRLIYYSQIVNDFQKGDIAEGYSVSREKKESFPLTVTSAQKNPTAFYLCASSKLAGGSNEQFFGPGTRLTVL.

The CDR3 sequence: CASRKTGGNEKLFF. The CDR3 DNA sequence: TGTGCCAGCAGGAAGACAGGGGGTAATGAAAAACTGTTTTTT. The chain recombines TRBV7-2 with TRBJ1-4; 9 nucleotides agree with TRBD1. V trimming: 6 bases; J trimming: 4 bases; junction bases outside the gene matches: 3. This CDR3 region has 14 residues. Germline values: CDR1 SGHTA, CDR2 FQGNSA.

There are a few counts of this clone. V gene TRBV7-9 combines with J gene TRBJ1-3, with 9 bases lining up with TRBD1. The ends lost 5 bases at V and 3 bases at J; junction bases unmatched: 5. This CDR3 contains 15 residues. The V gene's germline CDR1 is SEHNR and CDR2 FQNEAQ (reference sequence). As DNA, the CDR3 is TGTGCCAGCAGCAAACAGGGGGCGAGTGGAAACACCATATATTTT. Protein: CASSKQGASGNTIYF.

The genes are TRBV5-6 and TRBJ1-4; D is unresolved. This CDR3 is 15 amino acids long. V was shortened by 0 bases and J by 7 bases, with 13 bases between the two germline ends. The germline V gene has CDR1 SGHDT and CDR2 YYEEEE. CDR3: CASSLVMGDGEKLFF. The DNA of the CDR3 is TGTGCCAGCAGCTTGGTTATGGGCGACGGTGAAAAACTGTTTTTT.

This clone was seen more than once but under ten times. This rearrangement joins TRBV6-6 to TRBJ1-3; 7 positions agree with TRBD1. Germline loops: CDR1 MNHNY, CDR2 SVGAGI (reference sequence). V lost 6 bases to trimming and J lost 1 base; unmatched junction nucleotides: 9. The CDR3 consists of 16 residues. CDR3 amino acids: CASRGGQSRSGNTIYF. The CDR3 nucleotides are TGTGCCAGCAGAGGGGGACAGTCACGTTCTGGAAACACCATATATTTT.

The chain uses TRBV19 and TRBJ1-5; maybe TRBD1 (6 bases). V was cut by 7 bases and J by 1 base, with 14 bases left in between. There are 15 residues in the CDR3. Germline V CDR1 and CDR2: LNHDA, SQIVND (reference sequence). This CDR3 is CASNRDTSSNQPQHF. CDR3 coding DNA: TGTGCCAGTAACCGGGACACAAGCAGCAATCAGCCCCAGCATTTT.

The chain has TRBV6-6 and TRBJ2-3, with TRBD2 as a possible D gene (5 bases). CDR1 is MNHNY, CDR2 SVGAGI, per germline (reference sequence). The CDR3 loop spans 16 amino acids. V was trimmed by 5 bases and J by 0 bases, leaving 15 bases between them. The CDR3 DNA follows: TGTGCCAGCAGTCCGCCTTCGCTAGCCAGCACAGATACGCAGTATTTT. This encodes CASSPPSLASTDTQYF.

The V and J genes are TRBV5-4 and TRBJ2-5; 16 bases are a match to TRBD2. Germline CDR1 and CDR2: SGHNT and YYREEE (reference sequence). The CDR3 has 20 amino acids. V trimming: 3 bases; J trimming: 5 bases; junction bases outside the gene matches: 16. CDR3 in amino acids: CASSYDLGLAGGPEGETQYF. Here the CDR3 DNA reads TGTGCCAGCAGCTATGACCTGGGACTAGCGGGGGGGCCGGAGGGGGAGACCCAGTACTTC.

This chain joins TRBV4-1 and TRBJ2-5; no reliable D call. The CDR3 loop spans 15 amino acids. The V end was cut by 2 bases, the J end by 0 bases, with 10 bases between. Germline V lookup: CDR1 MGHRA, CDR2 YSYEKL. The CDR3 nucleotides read TGCGCCAGCAGCCAAAGTGCGGTCCACCAAGAGACCCAGTACTTC. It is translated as CASSQSAVHQETQYF.

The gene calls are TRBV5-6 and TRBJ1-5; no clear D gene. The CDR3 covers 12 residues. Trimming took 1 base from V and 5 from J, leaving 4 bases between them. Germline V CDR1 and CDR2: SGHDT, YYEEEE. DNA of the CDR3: TGTGCCAGCAGCTTGTCGGATCAGCCCCAGCATTTT. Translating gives CASSLSDQPQHF.

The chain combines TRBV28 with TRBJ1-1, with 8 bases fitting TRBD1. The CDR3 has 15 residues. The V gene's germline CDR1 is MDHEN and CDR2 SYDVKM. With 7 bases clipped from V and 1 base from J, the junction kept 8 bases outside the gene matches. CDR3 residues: CASKGETGENTEAFF. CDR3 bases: TGTGCCAGCAAAGGGGAGACAGGGGAGAACACTGAAGCTTTCTTT.

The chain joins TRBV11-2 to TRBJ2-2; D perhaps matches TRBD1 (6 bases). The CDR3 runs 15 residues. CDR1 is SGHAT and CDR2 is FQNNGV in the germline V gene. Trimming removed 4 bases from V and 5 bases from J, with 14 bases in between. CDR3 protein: CASSSRGRGTGELFF. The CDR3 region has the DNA TGTGCCAGCAGCTCCAGGGGACGTGGAACCGGGGAGCTGTTTTTT.

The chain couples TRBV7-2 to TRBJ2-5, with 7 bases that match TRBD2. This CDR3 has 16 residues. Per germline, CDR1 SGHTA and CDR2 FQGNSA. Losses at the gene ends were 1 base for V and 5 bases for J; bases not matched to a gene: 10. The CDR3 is CASSLEWVGGVETQYF. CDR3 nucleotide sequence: TGTGCCAGCAGCTTAGAATGGGTTGGGGGGGTGGAGACCCAGTACTTC. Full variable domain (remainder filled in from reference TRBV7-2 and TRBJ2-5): GAGVSQSPSNKVTEKGKDVELRCDPISGHTALYWYRQSLGQGLEFLIYFQGNSAPDKSGLPSDRFSAERTGGSVSTLTIQRTQQEDSAVYLCASSLEWVGGVETQYFGPGTRLLVL.

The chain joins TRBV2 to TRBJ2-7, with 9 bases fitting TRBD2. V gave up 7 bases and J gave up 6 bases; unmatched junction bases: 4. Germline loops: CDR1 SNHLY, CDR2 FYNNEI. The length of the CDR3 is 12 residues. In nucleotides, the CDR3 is TGTGCCAGCAAGGCGGGGGGGGTCGAGCAGTACTTC. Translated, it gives CASKAGGVEQYF. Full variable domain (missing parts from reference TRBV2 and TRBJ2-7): EPEVTQTPSHQVTQMGQEVILRCVPISNHLYFYWYRQILGQKVEFLVSFYNNEISEKSEIFDDQFSVERPDGSNFTLKIRSTKLEDSAMYFCASKAGGVEQYFGPGTRLTVT.

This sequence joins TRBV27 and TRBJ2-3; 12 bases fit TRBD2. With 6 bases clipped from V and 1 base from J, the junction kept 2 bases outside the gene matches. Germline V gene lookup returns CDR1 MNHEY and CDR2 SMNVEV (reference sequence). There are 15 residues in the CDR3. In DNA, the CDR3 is TGTGCCAGCAGGCGACTAGCGGGGGGCACAGATACGCAGTATTTT. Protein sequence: CASRRLAGGTDTQYF.

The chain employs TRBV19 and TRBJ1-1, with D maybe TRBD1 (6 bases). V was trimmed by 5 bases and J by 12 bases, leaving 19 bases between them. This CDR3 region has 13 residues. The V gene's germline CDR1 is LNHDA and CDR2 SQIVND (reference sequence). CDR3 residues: CASSRQDGTDPFF. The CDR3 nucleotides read TGTGCCAGTAGTCGACAGGACGGGACCGATCCTTTCTTT.

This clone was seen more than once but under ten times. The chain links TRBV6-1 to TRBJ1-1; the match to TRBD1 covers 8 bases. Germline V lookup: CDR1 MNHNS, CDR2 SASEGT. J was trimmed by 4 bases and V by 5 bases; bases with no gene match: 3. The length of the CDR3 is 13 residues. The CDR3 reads CASSTQGGTEAFF. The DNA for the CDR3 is TGTGCCAGCAGTACACAGGGGGGCACTGAAGCTTTCTTT.

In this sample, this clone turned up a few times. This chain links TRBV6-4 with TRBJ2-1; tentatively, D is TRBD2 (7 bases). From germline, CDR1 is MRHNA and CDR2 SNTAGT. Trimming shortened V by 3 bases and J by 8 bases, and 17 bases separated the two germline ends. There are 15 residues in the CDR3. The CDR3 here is CASSEGRRGRDEQFF. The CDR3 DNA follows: TGTGCCAGCAGTGAGGGGAGGCGGGGGCGCGATGAGCAGTTCTTC.

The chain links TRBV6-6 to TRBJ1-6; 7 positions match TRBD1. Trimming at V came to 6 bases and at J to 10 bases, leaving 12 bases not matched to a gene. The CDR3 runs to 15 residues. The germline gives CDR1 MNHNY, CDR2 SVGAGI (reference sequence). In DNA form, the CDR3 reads TGTGCCAGCAGCTCGACCCAGGGGGTAGAATCACCCCTCCACTTT. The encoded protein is CASSSTQGVESPLHF.

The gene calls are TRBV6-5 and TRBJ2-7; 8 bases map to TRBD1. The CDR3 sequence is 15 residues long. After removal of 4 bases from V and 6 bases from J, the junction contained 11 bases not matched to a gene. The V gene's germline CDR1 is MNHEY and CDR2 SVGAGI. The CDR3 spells CASSSPGQGWAEQYF. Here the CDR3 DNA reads TGTGCCAGCAGTTCACCAGGACAGGGATGGGCCGAGCAGTACTTC.

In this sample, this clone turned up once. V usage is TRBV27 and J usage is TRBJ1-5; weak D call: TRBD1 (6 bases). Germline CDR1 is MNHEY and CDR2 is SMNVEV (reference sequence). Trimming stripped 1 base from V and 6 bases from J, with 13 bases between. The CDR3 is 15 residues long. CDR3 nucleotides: TGTGCCAGCAGTTTATTGGGAACAGGGCTTCAGCCCCAGCATTTT. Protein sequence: CASSLLGTGLQPQHF.

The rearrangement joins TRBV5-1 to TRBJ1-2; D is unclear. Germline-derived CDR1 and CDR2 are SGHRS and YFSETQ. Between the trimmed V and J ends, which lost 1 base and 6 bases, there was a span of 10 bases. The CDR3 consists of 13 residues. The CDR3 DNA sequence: TGCGCCAGCAGCTTGATAACAGCCGATGGCTACACCTTC. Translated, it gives CASSLITADGYTF.